The 16 T cell receptor beta chains given below trace back to one sample, sequenced in a study of shared clonotypes between healthy human individuals. Terminally differentiated effector memory CD45RA+ cells were excluded by CCR7 positive selection of CD45RO-negative cells. Assay: immunoSEQ multiplex PCR; the TCRdb copy retains only in-frame clones and omits some. This sample has some 2,000,000 clones, with roughly 94% found just once. Sequenced: naive CD8+ T cells sorted from blood. The source is a man aged 18-30 years in good health.

This clone was observed a single time. CDR3 nucleotides: TGTGCCACGGGGGGGACACCGTATGGCTACACCTTC. Residues: CATGGTPYGYTF. J is TRBJ1-2 and V is TRBV2; maybe TRBD1 (6 bases). The CDR3 spans 12 residues. V was pared by 10 bases and J by 5 bases, with 14 bases between. Germline V CDR1 and CDR2: SNHLY, FYNNEI.

The genes are TRBV4-3 and TRBJ2-5; 8 bases match TRBD1. Per the germline V gene, CDR1 is LGHNA and CDR2 is YSLEER. The CDR3 totals 16 residues. Trimming at V came to 4 bases and at J to 2 bases, leaving 9 bases not matched to a gene. The DNA of the CDR3 is TGCGCCAGCAGCCCAGAGGCCGGGACAGGTCAAGAGACCCAGTACTTC. Protein product: CASSPEAGTGQETQYF.

The chain carries TRBV27 and TRBJ2-5, with D possibly matching TRBD2 (5 bases). Germline V gene lookup returns CDR1 MNHEY and CDR2 SMNVEV (reference sequence). The V end lost 10 bases, the J end lost 1 base, and 10 bases lay between the germline ends. The CDR3 is 12 amino acids. This CDR3 is CATRGVQETQYF. The CDR3 DNA follows: TGTGCCACTCGGGGTGTCCAAGAGACCCAGTACTTC.

V usage is TRBV4-1 and J usage is TRBJ2-1, with D hard to call. Germline V gene sequence: CDR1 MGHRA, CDR2 YSYEKL. This CDR3 has 16 amino acids. The V and J ends lost 0 bases and 12 bases respectively, with 21 bases between them. Here the CDR3 DNA reads TGCGCCAGCAGCCAAGAAGGCCAGGTCAATACGTTCGGGCAGTTCTTC. Its translation is CASSQEGQVNTFGQFF.

As regards this clone: Different DNA sequences within this sample yield the same CDR3. This chain joins TRBV19 and TRBJ1-1; D ambiguous. This CDR3 is built from 13 residues. CDR1 LNHDA and CDR2 SQIVND come from the germline V gene (reference sequence). Between the trimmed V and J ends, which lost 3 bases and 1 base, there was a span of 6 bases. CDR3 in DNA: TGTGCCAGTAGTATCTACGGGAACACTGAAGCTTTCTTT. This encodes CASSIYGNTEAFF.

This rearrangement joins TRBV4-1 to TRBJ2-1, with a tentative D call TRBD2 (6 bases). The germline V gene has CDR1 MGHRA and CDR2 YSYEKL. This CDR3 has 17 residues. V lost 3 bases, J lost 0 bases, and 15 bases lay in between. CDR3 nucleotide sequence: TGCGCCAGCAGCCACCGTTTGGGACTCCCCTCCTACAATGAGCAGTTCTTC. It specifies CASSHRLGLPSYNEQFF.

J is TRBJ1-2 and V is TRBV15; D ambiguous. V was pared by 5 bases and J by 4 bases, with 14 bases between. CDR1 and CDR2 from the germline V gene are LNHNV and YYDKDF (reference sequence). CDR3 length: 14 residues. CDR3 amino acids: CATSPEGALYGYTF. DNA for the CDR3: TGTGCCACCAGCCCCGAAGGTGCCCTCTATGGCTACACCTTC.

The chain has TRBV6-5 and TRBJ1-1; D perhaps matches TRBD1 (5 bases). Germline CDR1 and CDR2: MNHEY and SVGAGI. V was shortened by 6 bases and J by 2 bases, with 16 bases between the two germline ends. CDR3 length: 15 amino acids. In DNA form, the CDR3 reads TGTGCCAGCAGCCACATCTACGGGGCTAACACTGAAGCTTTCTTT. It is translated as CASSHIYGANTEAFF.

The V call is TRBV6-5, the J call TRBJ2-7; D perhaps matches TRBD1 (5 bases). CDR1 MNHEY and CDR2 SVGAGI come from the germline V gene. This CDR3 has 13 residues. The V end lost 5 bases, the J end lost 5 bases, and 13 bases lay between the germline ends. CDR3 DNA sequence: TGTGCCAGCAGTCCCTTCCAGGGCGACGAGCAGTACTTC. Protein: CASSPFQGDEQYF.

CDR3 in DNA: TGTGCCAGCAGTTTATCGTCCGTGCAGGGGGGCCTGAACACTGAAGCTTTCTTT. Protein: CASSLSSVQGGLNTEAFF. V usage is TRBV28 and J usage is TRBJ1-1, with TRBD1 matching 7 bases. V gave up 1 base and J gave up 0 bases; unmatched junction bases: 11. Germline lookup yields CDR1 MDHEN and CDR2 SYDVKM. CDR3 length: 18 residues. The entire variable domain, with the rest obtained from reference TRBV28 and TRBJ1-1, is as follows: DVKVTQSSRYLVKRTGEKVFLECVQDMDHENMFWYRQDPGLGLRLIYFSYDVKMKEKGDIPEGYSVSREKKERFSLILESASTNQTSMYLCASSLSSVQGGLNTEAFFGQGTRLTVV.

The chain has TRBV6-6 and TRBJ2-7, with D unresolved. V lost 2 bases and J 2 bases, leaving 10 bases between the germline ends. The length of the CDR3 is 14 residues. The germline V gene has CDR1 MNHNY and CDR2 SVGAGI (reference sequence). The CDR3 DNA sequence: TGTGCCAGCAGTTACGAGGACGGCCCCTACGAGCAGTACTTC. Translation gives CASSYEDGPYEQYF.

V and J are TRBV29-1 and TRBJ2-1; D call uncertain. CDR3 length: 11 residues. Germline V gene data show CDR1 as SQVTM and CDR2 as ANQGSEA. Trimming took 3 bases from V and 9 from J, leaving 9 bases between them. CDR3 nucleotides: TGCAGCGTTGACAGTCCGGGTGAGCAGTTCTTC. Translation: CSVDSPGEQFF.

The J gene is TRBJ2-3, the V gene TRBV27, with 11 bases lining up with TRBD2. This CDR3 is 14 amino acids long. J lost 5 bases, V lost 6 bases, and 4 bases had no gene match. Germline V gives CDR1 MNHEY, CDR2 SMNVEV (reference sequence). CDR3 coding DNA: TGTGCCAGCAGGTCGCTAGCGGGGGGAGATACGCAGTATTTT. It translates to CASRSLAGGDTQYF.

The chain uses TRBV4-1 and TRBJ1-1, with TRBD1 as a possible D gene (6 bases). The CDR3 totals 15 residues. V was clipped by 1 base and J by 1 base, with 10 bases between them. The germline V gene has CDR1 MGHRA and CDR2 YSYEKL. CDR3 nucleotide sequence: TGCGCCAGCAGCCAAGGAAGGGGGGGGAACACTGAAGCTTTCTTT. As protein: CASSQGRGGNTEAFF.

This rearrangement joins TRBV13 to TRBJ2-7; 14 nucleotides match TRBD2. This CDR3 is built from 16 residues. The V gene's germline CDR1 is PRHDT and CDR2 FYEKMQ (reference sequence). J lost 6 bases, V lost 4 bases, and 8 bases had no gene match. The CDR3 sequence is CASSSRTSGRLGEQYF. DNA for the CDR3: TGTGCCAGCAGCTCCCGGACTAGCGGGAGGCTGGGCGAGCAGTACTTC.

V gene TRBV7-9 combines with J gene TRBJ2-7, with D tentatively TRBD1 or TRBD2 (5 bases each). Germline V gene lookup returns CDR1 SEHNR and CDR2 FQNEAQ (reference sequence). This CDR3 has 14 amino acids. V was clipped by 2 bases and J by 7 bases, with 15 bases between them. The CDR3 coding sequence is TGTGCCAGCAGCTTACCAACGGGGCCCGTGGAGCAGTACTTC. Translation: CASSLPTGPVEQYF.